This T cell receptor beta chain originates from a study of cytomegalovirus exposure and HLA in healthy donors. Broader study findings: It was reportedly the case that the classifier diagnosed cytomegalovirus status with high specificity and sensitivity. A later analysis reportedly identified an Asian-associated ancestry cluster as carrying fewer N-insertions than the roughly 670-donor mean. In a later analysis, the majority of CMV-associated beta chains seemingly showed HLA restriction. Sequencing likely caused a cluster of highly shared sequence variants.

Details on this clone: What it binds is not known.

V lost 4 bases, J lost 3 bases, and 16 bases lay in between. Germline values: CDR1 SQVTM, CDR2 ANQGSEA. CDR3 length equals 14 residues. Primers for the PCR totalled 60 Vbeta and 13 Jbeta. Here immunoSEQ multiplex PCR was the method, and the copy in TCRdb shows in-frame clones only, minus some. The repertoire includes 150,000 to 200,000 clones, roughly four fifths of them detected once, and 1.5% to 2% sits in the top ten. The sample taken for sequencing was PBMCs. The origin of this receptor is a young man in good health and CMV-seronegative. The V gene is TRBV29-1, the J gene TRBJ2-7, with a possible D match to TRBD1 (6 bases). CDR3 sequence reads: CSVGFWGQGYEQYF. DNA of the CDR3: TGCAGCGTTGGATTCTGGGGGCAAGGCTACGAGCAGTACTTC.